This record concerns one TCR beta chain sequence. The sample belongs to a study of blood T cell repertoires in COVID-19. Overall study context: Collection of acute and convalescent COVID-19 samples took place in the United States, Italy and Spain. Sources were T cells, B-cell-depleted T cells, or PBMCs; the material itself was cDNA or gDNA.

Authors' methods: Estimates of nucleated cell counts were drawn from the amplification of reference gene primers. The assay was immunoSEQ multiplex PCR, and TCRdb's table has in-frame clones only and misses some. The V and J calls and the clone size are those of that table, but D and trimming were determined from the DNA. Seen here are around 250,000 clones, around 90% observed once, and the top ten hold approximately 6.8%. The sequencing sample was made of peripheral blood. The sequence was obtained from a woman aged 70-85 years with active or convalescent COVID-19.

The CDR3 nucleotides are TGTGCCAGCAGTTTTGAACAGGGTTTTGAAGCTTTCTTT. Its translation: CASSFEQGFEAFF. This chain uses TRBV12-3 or TRBV12-4 with TRBJ1-1, with a tentative D call TRBD1 (6 bases). This CDR3 spans 13 amino acids. The germline V and J ends were trimmed by 3 bases and 7 bases, with 12 bases remaining between them.